Listed below are T cell receptor beta chains from one sample, sequenced in a study of cytomegalovirus exposure and HLA in healthy donors. Profiling relied on immunoSEQ multiplex PCR, and the TCRdb table lists in-frame clones only, not all of them. The data contain about 150,000 clones, around 82% of them singletons. The sample consisted of PBMCs. The receptor set was obtained from a woman aged 45 to 65 in good health and CMV-seropositive. The CDR3 runs from the conserved cysteine through the conserved F or W. The D gene is left open where the match is weak. Size is omitted from some rows. Given values are once, few, many or a class for expanded clones.

clone size	V gene	J gene	D gene	CDR3 length	CDR3 DNA	CDR3 protein
.	TRBV4-2	TRBJ2-1	TRBD2	19	TGTGCCAGCAGCCAAAGGACTAGCGGGGGGCCGAGCTCCTACAATGAGCAGTTCTTC	CASSQRTSGGPSSYNEQFF
.	TRBV6-6	TRBJ1-3	.	11	TGTGCCAGCAGTTACGTAGACACCATATATTTT	CASSYVDTIYF
once	TRBV5-1	TRBJ1-4	TRBD1	16	TGCGCCAGCAGCGAGGATTCACAGGGGGCACAGGAAAAACTGTTTTTT	CASSEDSQGAQEKLFF
.	TRBV6-1	TRBJ1-6	.	15	TGTGCCAGCAGGGGAGAAGTCTCCTATAATTCACCCCTCCACTTT	CASRGEVSYNSPLHF
.	TRBV5-6	TRBJ1-2	TRBD1	15	TGTGCCAGCAGCCGCCGCCAGGGGGCGAACTATGGCTACACCTTC	CASSRRQGANYGYTF
.	TRBV6-1	TRBJ1-6	.	15	TGTGCCAGCAGTCTGATCGAGGGGGGGCGTTCACCCCTCCACTTT	CASSLIEGGRSPLHF
.	TRBV6-5	TRBJ2-3	TRBD1	16	TGTGCCAGCAGTTACGCCGGGACAGGGGCAACAGATACGCAGTATTTT	CASSYAGTGATDTQYF
.	TRBV29-1	TRBJ2-7	.	12	TGCAGCGTTGAAGATGCCGGGTACGAGCAGTACTTC	CSVEDAGYEQYF
.	TRBV2	TRBJ2-7	.	14	TGTGCCAGCAGTCCGAATGGAGTGAGCTACGAGCAGTACTTC	CASSPNGVSYEQYF
.	TRBV7-2	TRBJ2-7	TRBD1	15	TGTGCCAGCAGCTACTCCGGGACAGACCCCTACGAGCAGTACTTC	CASSYSGTDPYEQYF
once	TRBV2	TRBJ1-1	.	16	TGTGCCAGCAGTGATAGGGTGGGAGGGGAGGACACTGAAGCTTTCTTT	CASSDRVGGEDTEAFF
.	TRBV27	TRBJ1-2	.	12	TGTGCCAGCAGATCGGGGGTTTCAGGCTACACCTTC	CASRSGVSGYTF
once	TRBV7-9	TRBJ1-2	.	12	TGTGCCAGCAGCCGGGATACGGGTGGCTACACCTTC	CASSRDTGGYTF
.	TRBV6-5	TRBJ2-7	TRBD1	13	TGTGCCAGCCGTAGTGACAGGGCTGGGGAGCAGTACTTC	CASRSDRAGEQYF
.	TRBV19	TRBJ2-1	TRBD2	17	TGTGCCAGTAGTATCACTTTAGCGGGGGGGCCATACAATGAGCAGTTCTTC	CASSITLAGGPYNEQFF
few	TRBV6-6	TRBJ1-5	.	14	TGTGCCGGATCCTTGGCGGGGGGCAATCAGCCCCAGCATTTT	CAGSLAGGNQPQHF
.	TRBV5-4	TRBJ2-3	TRBD1	14	TGTGCCAGCAGTTCTGACAGGGGGCCAGATACGCAGTATTTT	CASSSDRGPDTQYF
.	TRBV30	TRBJ1-6	.	14	TGTGCCTGGAGTGGAGGGCCGCCGAATTCACCCCTCCACTTT	CAWSGGPPNSPLHF
.	TRBV7-8	TRBJ2-1	TRBD2	16	TGTGCCAGCAGTCACCGACTAGCGGGGGGGCGTAATGAGCAGTTCTTC	CASSHRLAGGRNEQFF
.	TRBV5-6	TRBJ2-1	.	15	TGTGCCAGCAGCTTGGGAACTAGTAGCGTACTTGAGCAGTTCTTC	CASSLGTSSVLEQFF
.	TRBV5-1	TRBJ2-3	.	15	TGCGCCAGCAGCCCACAGGGAGGGAGCACAGATACGCAGTATTTT	CASSPQGGSTDTQYF
.	TRBV29-1	TRBJ2-7	TRBD1	11	TGCAGCGTGGACAGGGGTAAAGAGCAGTACTTC	CSVDRGKEQYF
.	TRBV5-1	TRBJ2-2	TRBD1	16	TGCGCCAGCAGCTCGGGACAGGGGCGGTGGACCGGGGAGCTGTTTTTT	CASSSGQGRWTGELFF
.	TRBV6-5	TRBJ2-7	.	15	TGTGCCAGCAGTCCGCTTTCAGGGGTTCTCGACGAGCAGTACTTC	CASSPLSGVLDEQYF
.	TRBV7-8	TRBJ2-3	.	17	TGTGCCAGCAGCTTCCCCAACAGGCGGCTTCGCACAGATACGCAGTATTTT	CASSFPNRRLRTDTQYF
.	TRBV27	TRBJ2-5	.	14	TGTGCCAGCAGTTTCCGAGGTCTGCAAGAGACCCAGTACTTC	CASSFRGLQETQYF
.	TRBV13	TRBJ2-2	.	13	TGTGCCAGCAGCAAAAGGGAGGCCGGGGAGCTGTTTTTT	CASSKREAGELFF
.	TRBV27	TRBJ2-7	TRBD1	15	TGTGCCAGCAGTTTGACCGGGACAGGGTCCGGCGAGCAGTACTTC	CASSLTGTGSGEQYF
.	TRBV5-1	TRBJ1-2	.	18	TGCGCCAGCAGCTTAGAGTCCCAGGGCCGTGCTTTTAACTATGGCTACACCTTC	CASSLESQGRAFNYGYTF
.	TRBV5-1	TRBJ2-7	.	15	TGCGCCAGCAGCTTGGGGACAGACTTCACCTACGAGCAGTACTTC	CASSLGTDFTYEQYF
.	TRBV5-4	TRBJ2-5	.	14	TGTGCCAGCAGCTTGGCCAACGCGATAGAGGAGCAGTACTTC	CASSLANAIEEQYF
few	TRBV27	TRBJ2-1	TRBD1	16	TGTGCCAGCAGTCCTCAACGGACAGGGGACTACAATGAGCAGTTCTTC	CASSPQRTGDYNEQFF
.	TRBV7-9	TRBJ1-1	.	17	TGTTCCAGCAGCTTTGTAGTCGGAAGGCGCGGGGACACTGAAGCTTTCTTT	CSSSFVVGRRGDTEAFF
.	TRBV5-1	TRBJ1-2	.	13	TGCGCCAGCAGCACGGGATTTAACTATGGCTACACCTTC	CASSTGFNYGYTF
.	TRBV27	TRBJ2-7	.	13	TGTGCCAGCAGTGCGGGACAGTACTACGAGCAGTACTTC	CASSAGQYYEQYF
.	TRBV5-1	TRBJ1-1	.	14	TGCGCCAGCAGCCTACAGGTGGGGATCACTGAAGCTTTCTTT	CASSLQVGITEAFF
.	TRBV18	TRBJ2-7	.	13	TGTGCCAGCTCACCAAGAACTAGTGGTGAGCAGTACTTC	CASSPRTSGEQYF
.	TRBV6-1	TRBJ1-2	TRBD1	15	TGTGCCAGCAGTGAACCGGGACAGGGGTTTTATGGCTACACCTTC	CASSEPGQGFYGYTF
.	TRBV6-5	TRBJ1-6	.	15	TGTGCCAGCAGTTACAGGGAGGTGCGCAATTCACCCCTCCACTTT	CASSYREVRNSPLHF